The clone carrying this TCR beta chain came up a few times. The authors extracted RNA and reverse transcribed it into cDNA as the sequencing template. Measured with immunoSEQ multiplex PCR; TCRdb has only the in-frame clones, and not every one. Among about 160,000 clones, about 71% were seen once, and the ten largest hold 0.9% to 1%. Treatment noted: oral pan-JAK inhibitor, 5-10 mg twice daily. These data come from a study of CD8+ T cells in alopecia areata. This CDR3 contains 16 residues. Germline trimming cut 6 bases from V and 0 bases from J; bases unmatched to any gene: 11. Germline CDR1 and CDR2: SQVTM and ANQGSEA.

The chain is built from TRBV29-1 and TRBJ2-4, with 7 bases matching TRBD1. The clonotype comes from a human donor with alopecia areata. Sequencing was performed on CD4+ T cells sorted from blood, taken at week 4, from a patient treated with tofacitinib. CDR3 sequence (DNA): TGCAGCGTCGCTCCCGGGACAGACCTAGCCAAAAACATTCAGTACTTC. It encodes CSVAPGTDLAKNIQYF.